These 20 T cell receptor beta chains came from one sample sequenced in a study of T cell responses to AZD1222 COVID-19 vaccine. Sequenced by immunoSEQ multiplex PCR; TCRdb stores in-frame clones only, minus some. Among roughly 120,000 clones listed, about 87% were seen once. The sample was peripheral blood, taken on day 0 of AZD1222 vaccination. These receptors came from an adult in good health.

The chain couples TRBV6-2 or TRBV6-3 to TRBJ1-5; D unclear. V was cut by 2 bases and J by 4 bases, with 9 bases left in between. The CDR3 totals 14 residues. CDR1 and CDR2 (germline): MNHEY, SVGEGT. The CDR3 DNA sequence: TGTGCCAGCAGTTACCGGGCGGGAAATCAGCCCCAGCATTTT. Translating it yields CASSYRAGNQPQHF.

The J gene is TRBJ2-7, the V gene TRBV4-2, with TRBD1 matching 10 bases. V was clipped by 0 bases and J by 4 bases; unmatched bases: 6. CDR3 size: 16 residues. CDR1 is LGHNA and CDR2 is YNFKEQ in the germline V gene. The CDR3 nucleotides read TGTGCCAGCAGCCAAGAAATTTGGACAGGGGGTTACGAGCAGTACTTC. Its translation is CASSQEIWTGGYEQYF.

The rearrangement joins TRBV7-2 to TRBJ2-3; 9 bases match TRBD2. CDR1 is SGHTA, CDR2 FQGNSA, per germline. The trim removed 3 bases at V and 4 bases at J, leaving 8 bases unmatched. The CDR3 totals 16 residues. The CDR3 here is CASSFAGGRSSDTQYF. DNA of the CDR3: TGTGCCAGCAGCTTTGCGGGGGGGCGCAGTTCAGATACGCAGTATTTT.

The chain joins TRBV7-9 to TRBJ1-5; D remains ambiguous. The V gene's germline CDR1 is SEHNR and CDR2 FQNEAQ (reference sequence). The V gene lost 3 bases and the J gene lost 2 bases, with 11 bases spanning the gap. This CDR3 comprises 15 residues. CDR3 nucleotides: TGTGCCAGCAGCTTCGATTCCGGGGGCAATCAGCCCCAGCATTTT. Encoded protein: CASSFDSGGNQPQHF. Full variable domain (rest looked up from reference TRBV7-9 and TRBJ1-5): DTGVSQNPRHKITKRGQNVTFRCDPISEHNRLYWYRQTLGQGPEFLTYFQNEAQLEKSRLLSDRFSAERPKGSFSTLEIQRTEQGDSAMYLCASSFDSGGNQPQHFGDGTRLSIL.

V is TRBV24-1 and J is TRBJ1-5, with 7 bases aligning to TRBD1. Germline V gene data show CDR1 as KGHDR and CDR2 as SFDVKD. Unmatched junction bases numbered 6, after V lost 3 bases and J lost 2 bases. The CDR3 runs to 16 residues. CDR3 loop: CATSDRQGGGNQPQHF. In DNA form, the CDR3 reads TGTGCCACCAGTGATCGACAGGGAGGTGGCAATCAGCCCCAGCATTTT.

The table lists this clone with a count of one. V usage is TRBV18 and J usage is TRBJ1-1; perhaps TRBD1 as D (5 bases). The V gene's germline CDR1 is KGHSH and CDR2 LQKENI. The CDR3 loop spans 15 amino acids. The V end was cut by 0 bases, the J end by 1 base, with 9 bases between. The CDR3 spells CASSPPSRGNTEAFF. As DNA, the CDR3 is TGTGCCAGCTCACCACCAAGTAGGGGGAACACTGAAGCTTTCTTT.

In this sample, this clone turned up a few times. The V gene is TRBV27, the J gene TRBJ1-2, with D perhaps TRBD1 (5 bases). In germline, CDR1 is MNHEY, CDR2 SMNVEV (reference sequence). Between the trimmed V and J ends, which lost 6 bases and 4 bases, there was a span of 9 bases. CDR3 length: 12 residues. The CDR3 nucleotides are TGTGCCAGCAGGGGGGAGGGCTATGGCTACACCTTC. It encodes CASRGEGYGYTF.

In this sample, this clone turned up once. The chain carries TRBV19 and TRBJ1-2; D remains unclear. V dropped 1 base and J dropped 7 bases, with 13 bases sitting between them. Germline V gene sequence: CDR1 LNHDA, CDR2 SQIVND (reference sequence). The CDR3 spans 14 residues. This CDR3 reads CASSIGIRNGGYTF. The CDR3 nucleotides read TGTGCCAGTAGTATAGGGATAAGGAATGGTGGCTACACCTTC.

The table lists this clone with a count of one. This chain links TRBV27 with TRBJ2-5, with 9 bases matching TRBD1. With V trimmed by 8 bases and J by 4 bases, 11 bases remained unmatched. The CDR3 totals 15 residues. Germline V CDR1 and CDR2: MNHEY, SMNVEV (reference sequence). The CDR3 DNA is TGTGCCAGCCTCTCAACAGGGGGCCCGGGAGAGACCCAGTACTTC. Its protein is CASLSTGGPGETQYF.

The chain joins TRBV11-2 to TRBJ1-6, with D maybe TRBD1 (5 bases). The germline CDR1 and CDR2 sequences are SGHAT and FQNNGV. The CDR3 is 16 amino acids. V gave up 0 bases and J gave up 8 bases, with 14 bases separating them. The DNA for the CDR3 is TGTGCCAGCAGCTTAGAGGCCGCTGGGGGACATTCACCCCTCCACTTT. This codes for CASSLEAAGGHSPLHF.

The chain couples TRBV18 to TRBJ1-6; no reliable D call. This CDR3 has 13 amino acids. The ends were cut back, 3 bases at V and 8 bases at J, with 8 bases in the middle. Germline V lookup: CDR1 KGHSH, CDR2 LQKENI. The CDR3 loop is CASSPLAYSPLHF. CDR3 nucleotides: TGTGCCAGCTCACCTCTGGCCTATTCACCCCTCCACTTT.

The chain joins TRBV7-9 to TRBJ1-6; perhaps TRBD1 as D (5 bases). Between the trimmed V and J ends, which lost 8 bases and 6 bases, there was a span of 8 bases. This CDR3 is 12 amino acids long. The germline gives CDR1 SEHNR, CDR2 FQNEAQ (reference sequence). The CDR3 DNA reads as TGTGCCAGCGGGGGGGGTAATTCACCCCTCCACTTT. As protein: CASGGGNSPLHF.

V and J are TRBV10-2 and TRBJ1-5, with D possibly being TRBD1 (5 bases). This CDR3 is 16 amino acids long. Germline V gene data show CDR1 as WSHSY and CDR2 as SAAADI. V was cut by 3 bases and J by 1 base, with 13 bases left in between. CDR3 region: CASSDGGGTSNQPQHF. In nucleotides, the CDR3 is TGCGCCAGCAGTGACGGGGGGGGAACAAGCAATCAGCCCCAGCATTTT.

V gene TRBV5-4 combines with J gene TRBJ1-5; no clear D gene. In germline, CDR1 is SGHNT, CDR2 YYREEE (reference sequence). Trimming removed 0 bases at V and 9 bases at J, with 7 bases between. CDR3 length: 12 residues. The CDR3: CASSLEGWPQHF. DNA for the CDR3: TGTGCCAGCAGCTTGGAGGGTTGGCCCCAGCATTTT. The complete variable domain, with remaining parts taken from reference TRBV5-4 and TRBJ1-5, reads ETGVTQSPTHLIKTRGQQVTLRCSSQSGHNTVSWYQQALGQGPQFIFQYYREEENGRGNFPPRFSGLQFPNYSSELNVNALELDDSALYLCASSLEGWPQHFGDGTRLSIL.

The DNA for the CDR3 is TGTGCCAGCAGTTATCCCACTGAAGCTTTCTTT. Its protein product is CASSYPTEAFF. The rearrangement uses TRBV6-6 and TRBJ1-1; no reliable D call. There are 11 residues in the CDR3. Trimming left V 3 bases short and J 4 bases short, with 3 bases between. Germline CDR1 reads MNHNY; CDR2 reads SVGAGI (reference sequence).

The rearrangement links TRBV10-1 to TRBJ1-1; 8 bases match TRBD1. The CDR3 consists of 15 residues. CDR1 WNHNN and CDR2 SYGVQD come from the germline V gene (reference sequence). J was trimmed by 1 base and V by 6 bases; bases with no gene match: 7. Here the CDR3 reads CASRTGTGRNTEAFF. DNA for the CDR3: TGCGCCAGCAGGACCGGGACAGGTCGGAACACTGAAGCTTTCTTT.

The chain links TRBV12-3 or TRBV12-4 to TRBJ2-7; no reliable D call. V was shortened by 5 bases and J by 1 base, with 9 bases between the two germline ends. There are 13 residues in the CDR3. The CDR3 reads CASSISGSYEQYF. The CDR3 DNA reads as TGTGCCAGCAGTATTTCGGGTTCCTACGAGCAGTACTTC.

This clone appeared a few times. The V gene is TRBV2, the J gene TRBJ1-4; D may be TRBD1 (5 bases). V was shortened by 2 bases and J by 0 bases, with 7 bases between the two germline ends. The germline gives CDR1 SNHLY, CDR2 FYNNEI. The CDR3 totals 15 residues. CDR3 amino acids: CASSERGTTNEKLFF. Here the CDR3 DNA reads TGTGCCAGCAGTGAACGGGGGACAACTAATGAAAAACTGTTTTTT.

The chain links TRBV3-1 (or the pseudogene TRBV3-2) to TRBJ1-6; no clear D gene. The CDR3 consists of 13 residues. The germline V and J ends were trimmed by 0 bases and 13 bases, with 10 bases remaining between them. Germline values: CDR1 LGHDT, CDR2 YNNKEL (reference sequence). The CDR3 nucleotides read TGTGCCAGCAGCCAAGAGGTAGCGAAGCCCCTCCACTTT. Translation gives CASSQEVAKPLHF.

The chain couples TRBV4-1 to TRBJ1-2; the match to TRBD1 covers 8 bases. CDR1 is MGHRA and CDR2 is YSYEKL in the germline V gene. This CDR3 comprises 14 residues. V trimming: 0 bases; J trimming: 8 bases; junction bases outside the gene matches: 5. In DNA, the CDR3 is TGCGCCAGCAGCCAAGATAGGCCAGGGGGCGGCTACACCTTC. Protein product: CASSQDRPGGGYTF.